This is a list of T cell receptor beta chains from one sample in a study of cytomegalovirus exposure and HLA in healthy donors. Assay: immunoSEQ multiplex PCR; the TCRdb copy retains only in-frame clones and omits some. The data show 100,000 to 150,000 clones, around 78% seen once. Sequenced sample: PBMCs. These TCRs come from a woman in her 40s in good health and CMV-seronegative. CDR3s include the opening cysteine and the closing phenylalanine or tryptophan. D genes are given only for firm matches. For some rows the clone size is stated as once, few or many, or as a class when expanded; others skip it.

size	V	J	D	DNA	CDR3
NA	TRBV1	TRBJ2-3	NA	TGCACCCGGCAGGCGGGAGGGCCGGGTACGCAGTATTTT	CTRQAGGPGTQYF
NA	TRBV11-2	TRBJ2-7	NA	TGTGCCAGCAGCCCCGCCCAGGGAACCTACGAGCAGTACTTC	CASSPAQGTYEQYF
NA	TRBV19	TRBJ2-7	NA	TGTGCCAGTAGTGCGAACGCGGGACCGAGATACGAGCAGTACTTC	CASSANAGPRYEQYF
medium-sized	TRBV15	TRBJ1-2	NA	TGTGCCACCAGCAAGCTTGAACAGGGATCAAACTATGGCTACACCTTC	CATSKLEQGSNYGYTF
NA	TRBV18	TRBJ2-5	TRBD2	TGTGCCAGCTCACCCGCACCGTTACTAGCGGGTTACCAAGAGACCCAGTACTTC	CASSPAPLLAGYQETQYF
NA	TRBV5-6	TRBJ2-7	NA	TGTGCCAGCAGCTTGAATTGGGGGGCCTACGAGCAGTACTTC	CASSLNWGAYEQYF
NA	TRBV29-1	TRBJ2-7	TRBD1	TGCAGCGTTACCGGACAGGTTCTCTACGAGCAGTACTTC	CSVTGQVLYEQYF
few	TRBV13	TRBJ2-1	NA	TGTGCCAGCAGCTTAGTTACAACACCCGTCTCCTACAATGAGCAGTTCTTC	CASSLVTTPVSYNEQFF
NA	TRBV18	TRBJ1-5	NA	TGTGCCAGCTCACCTCGCGAGGCCCCGGGGCAGCCCCAGCATTTT	CASSPREAPGQPQHF
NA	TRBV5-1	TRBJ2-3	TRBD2	TGCGCCAGCAGCTTGGCCCTTAGCGGGAGAGATACGCAGTATTTT	CASSLALSGRDTQYF
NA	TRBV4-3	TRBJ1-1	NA	TGCGCCAGCAGCCAAGACAGGGGAGTAACTGAAGCTTTCTTT	CASSQDRGVTEAFF
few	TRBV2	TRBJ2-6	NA	TGTGCCAGCAGCCGCCGAGGTGGCGGGGCCAACGGCCTGACTTTC	CASSRRGGGANGLTF
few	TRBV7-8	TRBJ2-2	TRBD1	TGTGCCAGCAGCTCGAGGACAGGGTCGGGCGGGGAGCTGTTTTTT	CASSSRTGSGGELFF
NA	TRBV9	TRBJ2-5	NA	TGTGCCAGCAGCGTAGATGGAGGGGAGACCCAGTACTTC	CASSVDGGETQYF
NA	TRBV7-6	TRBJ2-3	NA	TGTGCCAGCAGCTCTAGGGGGGATACGCAGTATTTT	CASSSRGDTQYF
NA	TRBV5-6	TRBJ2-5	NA	TGTGCCAGCAGCTCGTCCGCTGGAGCGGGCGGGACCCAGTACTTC	CASSSSAGAGGTQYF
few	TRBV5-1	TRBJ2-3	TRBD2	TGCGCCAGCAGACCTAGCGGGGTTGGGTCAGATACGCAGTATTTT	CASRPSGVGSDTQYF
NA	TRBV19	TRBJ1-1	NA	TGTGCCAGTAGTGGGGGGGGCGGAGAACGAACTGAAGCTTTCTTT	CASSGGGGERTEAFF
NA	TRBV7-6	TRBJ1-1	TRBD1	TGTGCCAGCAGCTTAGGACAGGGAGGAGTGACTGAGGCTTTCTTT	CASSLGQGGVTEAFF
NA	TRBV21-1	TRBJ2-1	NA	TGTGCCAGCAGCAAAGTTTCTAGAACCTACAATGAGCAGTTCTTC	CASSKVSRTYNEQFF
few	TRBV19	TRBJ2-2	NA	TGTGCCAGTAGTAACTACAGGCGGCGAATCACCGGGGAGCTGTTTTTT	CASSNYRRRITGELFF
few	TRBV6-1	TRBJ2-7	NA	TGTGCCAGCAGTGACCACAGCACCTACGAGCAGTACTTC	CASSDHSTYEQYF
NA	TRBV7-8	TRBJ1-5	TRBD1	TGTGCCAGCAGCTTATGGACAGGGAGCAATCAGCCCCAGCATTTT	CASSLWTGSNQPQHF
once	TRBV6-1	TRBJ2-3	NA	TGTGCCAGCAGGCATACTAGCTCAGATACGCAGTATTTT	CASRHTSSDTQYF
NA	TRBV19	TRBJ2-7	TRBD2	TGTGCCAGTAGTATGACTAGCGGGAAAACCTACGAGCAGTACTTC	CASSMTSGKTYEQYF
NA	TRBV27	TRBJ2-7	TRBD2	TGTGCCAGCAGTAGACTAGCTGGCAACTACGAGCAGTACTTC	CASSRLAGNYEQYF
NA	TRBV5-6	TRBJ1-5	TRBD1	TGTGCCAGCAGCTTCTGGGACAGGGACCATCAGCCCCAGCATTTT	CASSFWDRDHQPQHF
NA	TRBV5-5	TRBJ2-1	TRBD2	TGTGCCAGCAGCCTCTCCGGGACTAGCGGTTCAGGGGGTGAGCAGTTCTTC	CASSLSGTSGSGGEQFF
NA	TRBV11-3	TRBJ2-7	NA	TGTGCCAGCAGCAATTCTGACAGTTCCTACGAGCAGTACTTC	CASSNSDSSYEQYF
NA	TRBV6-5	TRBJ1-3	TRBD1	TGTGCCAGCAGTTACGAGGGACAGGGGGCGGGAAACACCATATATTTT	CASSYEGQGAGNTIYF
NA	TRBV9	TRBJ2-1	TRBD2	TGTGCCAGCAGCGTTTCTAGCGGGAGTTACAATGAGCAGTTCTTC	CASSVSSGSYNEQFF
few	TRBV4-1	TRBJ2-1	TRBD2	TGCGCCAGCAGCCAAGTGGTACTAGCGTGTAGGAATGAGCAGTTCTTC	CASSQVVLACRNEQFF
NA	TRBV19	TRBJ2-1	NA	TGTGCCAGTAGTATAGCGCCTACCTACAATGAGCAGTTCTTC	CASSIAPTYNEQFF
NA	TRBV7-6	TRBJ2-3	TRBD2	TGTGCCAGCAGCGATGCCGGGAGGCCAGATACGCAGTATTTT	CASSDAGRPDTQYF
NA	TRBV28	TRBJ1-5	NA	TGTGCCAGCAGTTTTTTCACAGGGTCCTATCAGCCCCAGCATTTT	CASSFFTGSYQPQHF
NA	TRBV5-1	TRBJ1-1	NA	TGCGCCAGCAGCTTGGCTCCCATCGTGAGTATGAACACTGAAGCTTTCTTT	CASSLAPIVSMNTEAFF
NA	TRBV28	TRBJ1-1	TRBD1	TGTGCCGGAGTATACGGGACAGGGGGAAACACTGAAGCTTTCTTT	CAGVYGTGGNTEAFF
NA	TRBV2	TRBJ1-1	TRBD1	TGTGCCAGCAGCAAAGACAGGGCTGAAGCTTTCTTT	CASSKDRAEAFF
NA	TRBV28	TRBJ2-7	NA	TGTGCCAGCAGTCCGCCGACAGGCTACTACGAGCAGTACTTC	CASSPPTGYYEQYF
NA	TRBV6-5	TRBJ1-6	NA	TGTGCCAGCAGTCCAGAAAATTCACCCCTCCACTTT	CASSPENSPLHF
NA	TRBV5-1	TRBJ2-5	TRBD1	TGCGCCAGCGGCTTAGGGGCGGGACAGGGGCAGGAGACCCAGTACTTC	CASGLGAGQGQETQYF
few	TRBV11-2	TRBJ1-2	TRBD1	TGTGCCAGCAGCTTACGACCGACAGGGTTTAATGGCTACACCTTC	CASSLRPTGFNGYTF
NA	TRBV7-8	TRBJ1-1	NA	TGTGCCAGCAGCCCCACAGGGAACACTGAAGCTTTCTTT	CASSPTGNTEAFF
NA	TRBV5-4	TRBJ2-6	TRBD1	TGTGCCAGCAGCGGGGGACAGGGGGCGCCCGGGGCCAACGTCCTGACTTTC	CASSGGQGAPGANVLTF
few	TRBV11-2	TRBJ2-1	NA	TGTGCCAGCAGCTTAGATCCGAACGGGTGGCATGAGCAGTTCTTC	CASSLDPNGWHEQFF
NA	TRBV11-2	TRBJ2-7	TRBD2	TGTGCCAGCAGCACTTGGACTAGCGTCTACTACTACGAGCAGTACTTC	CASSTWTSVYYYEQYF
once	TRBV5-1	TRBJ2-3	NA	TGCGCCAGCAGCTTGGTTGGAGGGAGCACAGATACGCAGTATTTT	CASSLVGGSTDTQYF
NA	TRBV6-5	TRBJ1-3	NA	TGTGCCAGCAGTTACTCGATTGTGAGCTCTGGAAACACCATATATTTT	CASSYSIVSSGNTIYF
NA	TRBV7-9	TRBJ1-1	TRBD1	TGTTCCAGCAGCTTACCCATGACAGGGGAAGGCACTGAAGCTTTCTTT	CSSSLPMTGEGTEAFF
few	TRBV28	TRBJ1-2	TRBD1	TGTGCCAGCAGTTTTTCGGACAGGGTGGCCTATGGCTACACCTTC	CASSFSDRVAYGYTF
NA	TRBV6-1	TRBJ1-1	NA	TGTGCCAGCACCCAGGGGACTGAAGCTTTCTTT	CASTQGTEAFF
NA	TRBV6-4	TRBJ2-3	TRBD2	TGTGCCAGCAGTGAAGGGCTAGCGGGTCCAGATACGCAGTATTTT	CASSEGLAGPDTQYF
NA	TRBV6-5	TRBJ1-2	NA	TGTGCCAGCAGTTATGGAGGGTTGCTTTTTGGCTACACCTTC	CASSYGGLLFGYTF
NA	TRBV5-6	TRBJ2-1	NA	TGTGCCAGCAGCACCTCCATAGCGAGGGAGCAGTTCTTC	CASSTSIAREQFF
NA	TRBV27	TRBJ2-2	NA	TGTGCCAGCAGTATTAGCGGGAACACCGGGGAGCTGTTTTTT	CASSISGNTGELFF
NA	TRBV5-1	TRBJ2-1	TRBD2	TGCGCCAGCAGCCAAAGATTGGGACTAGCGGGAGGACTCTCCTACAATGAGCAGTTCTTC	CASSQRLGLAGGLSYNEQFF
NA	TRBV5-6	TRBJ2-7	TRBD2	TGTGCCAGCAGCTTCCTAGGCGCGGGGGGTCAGGAGCAGTACTTC	CASSFLGAGGQEQYF
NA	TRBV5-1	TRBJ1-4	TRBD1	TGCGCCAGCAGCTTACAGGGGGCAACTAATGAAAAACTGTTTTTT	CASSLQGATNEKLFF
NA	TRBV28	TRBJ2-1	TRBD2	TGTGCCAGCAGTTTACAGGGGATGGGGCTAGCGGGAGTCCGGAATGAGCAGTTCTTC	CASSLQGMGLAGVRNEQFF
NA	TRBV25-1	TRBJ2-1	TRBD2	TGTGCCAGCAGTGAATGGGGACTAGCGGGAGGGCTTGAGCAGTTCTTC	CASSEWGLAGGLEQFF